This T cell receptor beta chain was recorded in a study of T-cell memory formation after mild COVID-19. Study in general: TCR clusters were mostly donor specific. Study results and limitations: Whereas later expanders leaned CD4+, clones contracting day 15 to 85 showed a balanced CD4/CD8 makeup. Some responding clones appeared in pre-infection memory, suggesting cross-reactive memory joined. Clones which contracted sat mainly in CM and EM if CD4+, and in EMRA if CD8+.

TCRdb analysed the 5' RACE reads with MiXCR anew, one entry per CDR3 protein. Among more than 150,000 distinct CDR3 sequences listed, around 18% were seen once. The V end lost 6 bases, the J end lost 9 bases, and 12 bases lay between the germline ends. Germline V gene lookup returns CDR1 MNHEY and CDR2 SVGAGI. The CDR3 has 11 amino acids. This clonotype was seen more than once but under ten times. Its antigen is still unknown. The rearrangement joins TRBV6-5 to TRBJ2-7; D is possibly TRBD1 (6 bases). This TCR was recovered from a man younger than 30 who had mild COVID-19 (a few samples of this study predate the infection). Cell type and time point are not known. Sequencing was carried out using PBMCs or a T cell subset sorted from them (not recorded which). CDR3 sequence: CASSGQSGQYV. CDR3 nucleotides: TGTGCCAGCAGCGGACAGAGCGGGCAGTACGTC.